These T cell receptor beta chains were read from a single sample in a study of blood T cell repertoires in COVID-19. The data were produced by immunoSEQ multiplex PCR, yet TCRdb's version contains in-frame clones alone and is incomplete. The table has roughly 250,000 clones, more than 70% seen once. Sequenced: peripheral blood. All receptors come from a woman aged 45 to 65 with acute or convalescent COVID-19. CDR3s include the opening cysteine and the closing phenylalanine or tryptophan. D genes are given only for firm matches. Clone size is not always given. Where it is, it says once, few, many or a class for expanded clones.

D,size,J,V,DNA,CDR3
TRBD2,.,TRBJ2-7,TRBV28,TGTGCCAGCAGTTTCAGCGGGAGGTCCCACGAGCAGTACTTC,CASSFSGRSHEQYF
TRBD2,.,TRBJ2-1,TRBV3-1/TRBV3-2,TGTGCCAGCAGCCAAGGGGCGGGAGGTGAGCAGTTCTTC,CASSQGAGGEQFF
TRBD1,.,TRBJ2-1,TRBV18,TGTGCCAGCTCACCAAGGGGGACAGATAGCTCCTACAATGAGCAGTTCTTC,CASSPRGTDSSYNEQFF
TRBD2,.,TRBJ2-1,TRBV11-2,TGTGCCAGCAGCTTAGATAGGGGGACTAGCGGCGTCAATGAGCAGTTCTTC,CASSLDRGTSGVNEQFF
TRBD2,.,TRBJ2-3,TRBV4-1,TGCGCCAGCAGCCAAGAGGGGGGGGGACTGGGCACAGATACGCAGTATTTT,CASSQEGGGLGTDTQYF
TRBD1,.,TRBJ2-3,TRBV2,TGTGCCAGCAGCTTGACCCGGGACAGGGGAACAGATACGCAGTATTTT,CASSLTRDRGTDTQYF
.,.,TRBJ2-5,TRBV27,TGTGCCAGCAGGCGGGGGCTTCAAGAGACCCAGTACTTC,CASRRGLQETQYF
TRBD2,.,TRBJ2-1,TRBV5-8,TGTGCCAGCAGCTCCACTAGCGAATCAAGGAATGAGCAGTTCTTC,CASSSTSESRNEQFF
.,.,TRBJ2-5,TRBV18,TGTGCCAGCTCACCAGCACGGACTACAGAGACCCAGTACTTC,CASSPARTTETQYF
TRBD1,.,TRBJ2-1,TRBV9,TGTGCCAGCAGCGATAAAGGGGGCAAAAGCTCCTACAATGAGCAGTTCTTC,CASSDKGGKSSYNEQFF
.,.,TRBJ1-1,TRBV6-5,TGTGCCAGCGGGACTAATTATGGGACTGAAGCTTTCTTT,CASGTNYGTEAFF
.,.,TRBJ2-3,TRBV3-1/TRBV3-2,TGTGCCAGCAGCCAAAATGAGCTCCCAGATACGCAGTATTTT,CASSQNELPDTQYF
.,.,TRBJ2-1,TRBV7-9,TGTGCCAGCAGCTGGAACAGGGATGCCTACAATGAGCAGTTCTTC,CASSWNRDAYNEQFF
.,.,TRBJ1-6,TRBV28,TGTGCCACCCAGGTTCGCTCCTATAATTCACCCCTCCACTTT,CATQVRSYNSPLHF
TRBD1,.,TRBJ1-5,TRBV28,TGTGCCAGCAGGGACAGGGGATATCAGCCCCAGCATTTT,CASRDRGYQPQHF
.,.,TRBJ2-7,TRBV27,TGTGCCAGCAGTTTAGGAGGGACTGCCTACGAGCAGTACTTC,CASSLGGTAYEQYF
TRBD1,.,TRBJ2-7,TRBV27,TGTGCCAGCGCACGGAAGCGGACAGGGGGACGATACGAGCAGTACTTC,CASARKRTGGRYEQYF
TRBD1,.,TRBJ1-2,TRBV3-1/TRBV3-2,TGTGCCAGCAGCCAACTTCCTGGAGGGGGCCACTATGGCTACACCTTC,CASSQLPGGGHYGYTF
.,.,TRBJ1-2,TRBV24-1,TGTGCCACCAGTGAACCTCTCGGGGGAGACTATGGCTACACCTTC,CATSEPLGGDYGYTF
TRBD2,.,TRBJ2-3,TRBV7-6,TGTGCCAGCAGCCCCCGCCCCCTAGCGGGAGGGCCTGCAGATACGCAGTATTTT,CASSPRPLAGGPADTQYF
TRBD1,.,TRBJ1-1,TRBV5-6,TGTGCCAGCAGCTCTGGGGGGCAGGGGGACACTGAAGCTTTCTTT,CASSSGGQGDTEAFF
.,.,TRBJ2-5,TRBV27,TGTGCCAGCAGTTTTAACGGGGAGACCCAGTACTTC,CASSFNGETQYF
.,.,TRBJ2-3,TRBV7-3,TGTGCCAGCAGCCTCCAGGGCGCTGGTAGCACAGATACGCAGTATTTT,CASSLQGAGSTDTQYF
TRBD1,.,TRBJ1-1,TRBV27,TGTGCCAGCAGTGACCGGGACAGCAGTAGGACTGAAGCTTTCTTT,CASSDRDSSRTEAFF
.,.,TRBJ1-2,TRBV19,TGTGCCAGTAGTTTCGTCGGTGGTAACTATGGCTACACCTTC,CASSFVGGNYGYTF
.,.,TRBJ2-1,TRBV7-2,TGTGCCAGCAGCGCCCGGTGGGGCCGAACAGGGACGAATGAGCAGTTCTTC,CASSARWGRTGTNEQFF
TRBD1,.,TRBJ1-4,TRBV15,TGTGCCACCAGCGCTTCAGGGGGGACTCGAACTAATGAAAAACTGTTTTTT,CATSASGGTRTNEKLFF
TRBD2,few,TRBJ2-1,TRBV30,TGTGCCTGGAAAGCGGGAGGGCAGGGTGAGCAGTTCTTC,CAWKAGGQGEQFF
.,.,TRBJ1-1,TRBV6-2/TRBV6-3,TGTGCCAGCAGTTACTCGCGGGGATCGAACACTGAAGCTTTCTTT,CASSYSRGSNTEAFF
.,.,TRBJ2-1,TRBV29-1,TGCAGCGTCGCCACCAGGGGTGGCCGGTCCTACAATGAGCAGTTCTTC,CSVATRGGRSYNEQFF
.,.,TRBJ2-1,TRBV9,TGTGCCAGCAGCGTACAAGCGGGCTCCTACAATGAGCAGTTCTTC,CASSVQAGSYNEQFF
TRBD1,.,TRBJ2-7,TRBV29-1,TGCAGCGTTGTCTGGGACAGCCAGCAGTACTTC,CSVVWDSQQYF
.,.,TRBJ2-7,TRBV14,TGTGCCAGCAGCCCATATCAGGCAGGGTATGACGAGCAGTACTTC,CASSPYQAGYDEQYF
.,.,TRBJ2-1,TRBV27,TGTGCCAGCAGTATCACGCAGGGTTATGAGCAGTTCTTC,CASSITQGYEQFF
.,.,TRBJ2-2,TRBV6-1,TGTGCCAGCAGTAACCCCAGGACAGAGATCGGGGAGCTGTTTTTT,CASSNPRTEIGELFF
.,.,TRBJ1-1,TRBV5-5,TGTGCCAGCAGTGGGCTCATCGGCGCTTTCTTT,CASSGLIGAFF
.,once,TRBJ2-3,TRBV5-1,TGCGCCAGCAGCAAAAGTGGACAGACAGATACGCAGTATTTT,CASSKSGQTDTQYF
TRBD2,.,TRBJ2-5,TRBV19,TGTGCCAGCAGAAGCGGGAGAAGTGGAGAGACCCAGTACTTC,CASRSGRSGETQYF
TRBD1,.,TRBJ1-1,TRBV7-3,TGTGCCAGCAGCTTATCACCGGGACAGCTGAACACTGAAGCTTTCTTT,CASSLSPGQLNTEAFF
.,.,TRBJ1-1,TRBV28,TGTGCCAGCAGTTTCACAGGGAACACTGAAGCTTTCTTT,CASSFTGNTEAFF
.,.,TRBJ2-7,TRBV9,TGTGCCAGCAGCGCGAGGACTTCCTCCTACGAGCAGTACTTC,CASSARTSSYEQYF
TRBD1,.,TRBJ1-5,TRBV5-1,TGCGCCAGCAGCCCCCGGACAGGGGAAAATCAGCCCCAGCATTTT,CASSPRTGENQPQHF
TRBD2,.,TRBJ2-7,TRBV5-4,TGTGCCAGCAGCTCCCGACTAGCGGATTCCTACGAGCAGTACTTC,CASSSRLADSYEQYF
.,.,TRBJ1-2,TRBV18,TGTGCCAGCTCACCAGAGGCAGCCTATGGCTACACCTTC,CASSPEAAYGYTF
.,few,TRBJ2-7,TRBV5-1,TGCGCCAGCAGCTTGGGGGGAGAGAGAGGCGAGCAGTACTTC,CASSLGGERGEQYF
.,.,TRBJ1-1,TRBV6-5,TGTGCCAGCAGTTACTCCGTGTCCCGGTCGAGCACTGAAGCTTTCTTT,CASSYSVSRSSTEAFF
TRBD2,.,TRBJ2-3,TRBV7-3,TGTGCCAGCAGCTTAACTTCTAGCGGGAGCACAGATACGCAGTATTTT,CASSLTSSGSTDTQYF
.,.,TRBJ2-2,TRBV9,TGTGCCAGCAGCGTTCAGGTTCCCGGGGAGCTGTTTTTT,CASSVQVPGELFF
.,.,TRBJ2-3,TRBV12-5,TGTGCTAGTGGGGCCGGGACATCTTCTAGCACAGATACGCAGTATTTT,CASGAGTSSSTDTQYF
.,.,TRBJ2-3,TRBV15,TGTGCCACTCTCCCCCGAGTAGCGACCATCACAGATACGCAGTATTTT,CATLPRVATITDTQYF
.,few,TRBJ1-6,TRBV5-4,TGTGCCAGCAGCTCCCGGGACAATTATAATTCACCCCTCCACTTT,CASSSRDNYNSPLHF
TRBD2,.,TRBJ2-1,TRBV6-6,TGTGCCAGCAGTCTTGCGACCGGGACTACCCCTTGGGATGAGCAGTTCTTC,CASSLATGTTPWDEQFF
.,.,TRBJ2-1,TRBV6-5,TGTGCCACCGGAACTAGGCCGGCTGAGCAGTTCTTC,CATGTRPAEQFF
TRBD1,.,TRBJ1-6,TRBV19,TGTGCCAGTAGTATGCAGGGGGCGGCGTCCTATAATTCACCCCTCCACTTT,CASSMQGAASYNSPLHF
TRBD2,.,TRBJ2-1,TRBV29-1,TGCAGCGTTGTTCTAGCGGGAGGACTTGAAAATGAGCAGTTCTTC,CSVVLAGGLENEQFF
TRBD1,.,TRBJ1-2,TRBV5-1,TGCGCCAGCAGCTATACAGGGGACTATGGCTACACCTTC,CASSYTGDYGYTF
TRBD2,.,TRBJ2-2,TRBV7-3,TGTGCCAGCAGCTTAGCGGGAGGCGGCACCGGGGAGCTGTTTTTT,CASSLAGGGTGELFF
.,.,TRBJ2-2,TRBV7-9,TGTGCCAGCAGCTTAGTAGAAACTAACACCGGGGAGCTGTTTTTT,CASSLVETNTGELFF
TRBD2,.,TRBJ2-2,TRBV6-2/TRBV6-3,TGTGCCAGCAGTTCCCATCCGACTAGCGGGAGGGCCGGAGCCGGGGAGCTGTTTTTT,CASSSHPTSGRAGAGELFF
.,.,TRBJ2-7,TRBV2,TGTGCCAGCAGTGAGGGCCAATCGGTCTGGGCGCAGTACTTC,CASSEGQSVWAQYF